The 27 T cell receptor beta chains below were found in one sample sequenced in a study of post-analysis software for immune sequencing data. Study-level results: Patients had higher frequencies than controls of about five TRBV segments, including TRBV5-6, TRBV5-1 and TRBV20-1.

Researchers reported that TCR beta cDNA libraries carried unique molecular identifiers. Each CDR3 protein gets one entry after TCRdb re-called the PCR reads with MiXCR. The table lists a few hundred thousand distinct CDR3 sequences, 35% to 40% of them singletons, with approximately 4.6% in the top ten. The antigens for these receptors are not known. Sequencing used blood. The receptors here all came from a girl aged 5-17 years with multiple sclerosis.

This chain uses TRBV20-1 with TRBJ1-1, with TRBD1 matching over 9 bases. The CDR3 covers 16 residues. V lost 6 bases, J lost 5 bases, and 16 bases stayed unmatched. Germline CDR1 reads DFQATT; CDR2 reads SNEGSKA (reference sequence). The CDR3 sequence: CSAPILQGAVGTEAFF. DNA for the CDR3: TGCAGTGCCCCCATCTTACAGGGGGCCGTCGGTACTGAAGCTTTCTTT.

The rearrangement joins TRBV27 to TRBJ1-1; D is possibly TRBD1 (6 bases). This CDR3 contains 15 residues. Germline values: CDR1 MNHEY, CDR2 SMNVEV (reference sequence). Trimming removed 4 bases from V and 5 bases from J, with 17 bases in between. The CDR3 loop is CASSSPNRDLTEAFF. The CDR3 DNA follows: TGTGCCAGCAGTTCACCTAACAGGGATTTAACTGAAGCTTTCTTT.

The genes are TRBV12-3 or TRBV12-4 and TRBJ2-1, with a weak D call TRBD1 (5 bases). The V end lost 7 bases, the J end lost 6 bases, and 10 bases lay between the germline ends. The CDR3 totals 12 residues. CDR3 DNA: TGTGCCAGCAACCGACAGTTCAATGAGCAGTTCTTC. It codes for CASNRQFNEQFF.

This clonotype was detected a few times. V gene TRBV20-1 combines with J gene TRBJ2-1; TRBD1 agrees at 8 bases. Per the germline V gene, CDR1 is DFQATT and CDR2 is SNEGSKA (reference sequence). This CDR3 has 14 residues. V was clipped by 5 bases and J by 10 bases; unmatched bases: 13. The CDR3 bases are TGCAGTGCTGGCCTAGGGACAGGTCGAACGGAGCAGTTCTTC. Translated, it gives CSAGLGTGRTEQFF.

The rearrangement joins TRBV19 to TRBJ1-1; D gene uncertain. V lost 0 bases, J lost 5 bases, and 13 bases lay in between. The CDR3 runs to 15 residues. CDR1 LNHDA and CDR2 SQIVND come from the germline V gene (reference sequence). The CDR3 DNA reads TGTGCCAGTAGTATAGATCCTTCCGGTTATACTGAAGCTTTCTTT. This encodes CASSIDPSGYTEAFF.

This clonotype was counted once. This could be a read error, since a much larger clone is one nucleotide away. The genes are TRBV12-3 or TRBV12-4 and TRBJ2-4; 9 bases align to TRBD2. CDR3 length: 15 amino acids. V dropped 3 bases and J dropped 13; count of bases not matched to a gene: 13. The CDR3, as DNA: TGTGCCAGCAGTTTGACTAGCGGAAACTACAATGAGCAGTACTTC. Translated, it gives CASSLTSGNYNEQYF.

The genes are TRBV7-2 and TRBJ2-5, with D perhaps TRBD1 or TRBD2 (5 bases each). Between the trimmed V and J ends, which lost 4 bases and 1 base, there was a span of 16 bases. Germline CDR1 and CDR2: SGHTA and FQGNSA. There are 16 residues in the CDR3. The DNA of the CDR3 is TGTGCCAGCAGCTCCAGAAAAGTGGGACCCCAAGAGACCCAGTACTTC. Translated: CASSSRKVGPQETQYF.

This clonotype was detected only a few times. J is TRBJ2-7 and V is TRBV20-1; D perhaps matches TRBD2 (6 bases). Trimming removed 5 bases from V and 6 bases from J, with 23 bases in between. Germline CDR1 reads DFQATT; CDR2 reads SNEGSKA (reference sequence). This CDR3 is 15 amino acids long. The CDR3, as DNA: TGCAGTGCTGGAACCAATACGGGCGGGGTGGGCGAGCAGTACTTC. Protein product: CSAGTNTGGVGEQYF.

This chain links TRBV5-1 with TRBJ2-7; 9 bases are shared with TRBD1. Germline-derived CDR1 and CDR2 are SGHRS and YFSETQ. The CDR3 runs to 15 residues. Trimming removed 0 bases from V and 3 bases from J; junction bases left unmatched: 4. DNA for the CDR3: TGCGCCAGCAGCTTGGTTCCGGGACAGGGCTACGAGCAGTACTTC. Its protein is CASSLVPGQGYEQYF.

This clonotype showed up just a few times. The chain couples TRBV7-3 to TRBJ2-2; 15 nucleotides line up with TRBD2. The CDR3 runs 20 residues. Trimming took 7 bases from V and 1 from J; bases not matched to a gene: 13. Per germline, CDR1 SGHTA and CDR2 FQGTGA. In DNA form, the CDR3 reads TGTGCCAGCAACCGAAACGGACTAGCGGGAGGGCCGCTGAACACCGGGGAGCTGTTTTTT. Translating it yields CASNRNGLAGGPLNTGELFF.

This chain connects TRBV11-2 to TRBJ2-5, with D possibly being TRBD1 (6 bases). The J call could be wrong; TRBJ2-7 is a better fit for the DNA end. This CDR3 region has 13 residues. Germline loops: CDR1 SGHAT, CDR2 FQNNGV. CDR3 in DNA: TGTGCCAGCAGCTTGATGACAGGTCGCGAGCAGTACTTC. Its protein is CASSLMTGREQYF.

This clonotype was counted many times. The rearrangement links TRBV20-1 to TRBJ2-3, with 13 bases identical to TRBD2. There are 16 residues in the CDR3. The germline CDR1 and CDR2 sequences are DFQATT and SNEGSKA (reference sequence). The trim removed 0 bases at V and 6 bases at J, leaving 6 bases unmatched. As DNA, the CDR3 is TGCAGTGCTAGAGATCAAGGACTAGCGGGGGTGGATACGCAGTATTTT. Amino acid sequence: CSARDQGLAGVDTQYF.

The rearrangement joins TRBV19 to TRBJ1-1, with a possible D match to TRBD1 (6 bases). Germline assignment: CDR1 LNHDA and CDR2 SQIVND (reference sequence). The CDR3 loop spans 14 amino acids. Trimming removed 5 bases at V and 6 bases at J, with 16 bases between. The CDR3 nucleotides read TGTGCCAGTAGTGGGGGACACCCTGGGGCTGAAGCTTTCTTT. Translating gives CASSGGHPGAEAFF.

CDR3: CSAKFPGGKADTQYF. The CDR3 nucleotides are TGCAGTGCTAAATTCCCAGGGGGCAAGGCAGATACGCAGTATTTT. The V and J genes are TRBV20-1 and TRBJ2-3; 8 bases agree with TRBD1. The CDR3 loop spans 15 amino acids. Germline V lookup: CDR1 DFQATT, CDR2 SNEGSKA (reference sequence). J was trimmed by 4 bases and V by 4 bases; bases with no gene match: 10.

The genes are TRBV7-2 and TRBJ1-1; perhaps TRBD1 as D (6 bases). The V and J ends lost 7 bases and 4 bases respectively, with 16 bases between them. The germline gives CDR1 SGHTA, CDR2 FQGNSA. The CDR3 has 14 residues. The CDR3 DNA reads as TGTGCCAGCACCCTGGGCAGGGGAGGCACTGAAGCTTTCTTT. Translating gives CASTLGRGGTEAFF. Drawing the rest from reference TRBV7-2 and TRBJ1-1, the complete variable domain is GAGVSQSPSNKVTEKGKDVELRCDPISGHTALYWYRQSLGQGLEFLIYFQGNSAPDKSGLPSDRFSAERTGGSVSTLTIQRTQQEDSAVYLCASTLGRGGTEAFFGQGTRLTVV.

The chain combines TRBV20-1 with TRBJ2-3; no clear D gene. This CDR3 contains 11 residues. CDR1 is DFQATT, CDR2 SNEGSKA, per germline (reference sequence). V was cut by 5 bases and J by 4 bases, with 7 bases left in between. CDR3 region: CSASFADTQYF. CDR3 sequence (DNA): TGCAGTGCTTCGTTTGCAGATACGCAGTATTTT.

The sample holds many counts of this clonotype. The chain recombines TRBV4-1 with TRBJ2-5; TRBD2 matches at 9 bases. This CDR3 contains 16 residues. Trimming at V came to 4 bases and at J to 0 bases, leaving 6 bases not matched to a gene. Per the germline V gene, CDR1 is MGHRA and CDR2 is YSYEKL. CDR3 nucleotides: TGCGCCAGCAGCCCCAATGCGGGAGGGCACCAAGAGACCCAGTACTTC. Translating gives CASSPNAGGHQETQYF.

This clonotype was found many times. The chain is built from TRBV7-7 and TRBJ2-3, with 7 bases identical to TRBD1. The junction had 3 bases not matched to a gene; V was cut back by 4 bases and J by 2 bases. This CDR3 is 14 amino acids long. Germline V lookup: CDR1 SSHAT, CDR2 FNYEAQ (reference sequence). The CDR3 DNA reads TGTGCCAGCAGCTCGGGACAGTTCACAGATACGCAGTATTTT. Encoded protein: CASSSGQFTDTQYF.

Note on this clonotype: Since a much larger clone is just one base distant, this may be a read error. The V and J genes are TRBV11-2 and TRBJ2-3; 9 nucleotides line up with TRBD2. The CDR3 sequence is 16 residues long. The germline V gene has CDR1 SGHAT and CDR2 FQNNGV. With 4 bases clipped from V and 5 bases from J, the junction kept 10 bases outside the gene matches. CDR3 amino acids: CASSSLAGVNIDTQYF. Written as DNA, the CDR3 is TGTGCCAGCAGCTCGTTAGCGGGAGTGAACATAGATACGCAGTATTTT.

The chain is built from TRBV20-1 and TRBJ1-2, with 7 bases that match TRBD1. The germline V gene encodes CDR1 DFQATT and CDR2 SNEGSKA (reference sequence). CDR3 length equals 14 residues. J lost 5 bases, V lost 0 bases, and 6 bases had no gene match. The CDR3 DNA reads as TGCAGTGCTAGAGACCGGGACAGTTCGTATGGCTACACCTTC. It encodes CSARDRDSSYGYTF.

This sequence joins TRBV20-1 and TRBJ2-5; 13 bases are a match to TRBD2. After removal of 1 base from V and 4 bases from J, the junction contained 6 bases not matched to a gene. The CDR3 sequence is 16 residues long. Germline V gene sequence: CDR1 DFQATT, CDR2 SNEGSKA (reference sequence). CDR3 bases: TGCAGTGCTAGAGGGGGGACTAGCGGGATGGGAGAGACCCAGTACTTC. Translated: CSARGGTSGMGETQYF.

V usage is TRBV14 and J usage is TRBJ1-2; maybe TRBD1 (5 bases). This CDR3 spans 13 amino acids. V lost 2 bases to trimming and J lost 8 bases, with 12 bases between them. Germline CDR1 reads SGHDN; CDR2 reads FVKESK. As DNA, the CDR3 is TGTGCCAGCAGCCAATTTCCCCGGGGGGGCTACACCTTC. Translated: CASSQFPRGGYTF.

This clonotype was detected ten times or more. The gene calls are TRBV5-1 and TRBJ2-1, with D tentatively TRBD2 (5 bases). The V and J ends lost 1 base and 8 bases respectively, with 13 bases between them. The CDR3 has 14 residues. Looked up from germline, CDR1 is SGHRS and CDR2 is YFSETQ. CDR3 in DNA: TGCGCCAGCAGCTTGCCCCCGGACTTTCATGAGCAGTTCTTC. This translates into CASSLPPDFHEQFF.

Comment on this clonotype: This may arise from a read error, as a much more abundant clone is one base away. Lacking the conserved final phenylalanine or tryptophan, this CDR3 likely reflects a read error. This chain connects TRBV28 to TRBJ2-5; D gene ambiguous. The CDR3 has 15 residues. Germline V gene data show CDR1 as MDHEN and CDR2 as SYDVKM. V was cut by 4 bases and J by 2 bases, with 14 bases left in between. Here the CDR3 reads CASSSLLAKQETQYL. The DNA for the CDR3 is TGTGCCAGCAGTTCCTTGCTGGCAAAACAAGAGACCCAGTACTTA.

This clonotype occurred many times. The chain links TRBV20-1 to TRBJ1-4; D is unclear. CDR1 DFQATT and CDR2 SNEGSKA come from the germline V gene (reference sequence). The V gene lost 6 bases and the J gene lost 5 bases, with 13 bases spanning the gap. The CDR3 loop spans 13 amino acids. Here the CDR3 reads CSARTEANEKLFF. The CDR3 DNA reads as TGCAGTGCAAGGACGGAGGCGAATGAAAAACTGTTTTTT.

This clonotype was counted between two and nine times. The chain couples TRBV6-6 to TRBJ2-5; TRBD1 matches 7 bases. J lost 7 bases, V lost 9 bases, and 11 bases had no gene match. From germline, CDR1 is MNHNY and CDR2 SVGAGI (reference sequence). The CDR3 sequence is 13 residues long. CDR3 amino acids: CASNPDRDVTQYF. The CDR3 DNA is TGTGCCAGTAACCCTGACAGGGATGTGACCCAGTACTTC.

CDR3 DNA sequence: TGTGCCATCAGTCCATTCAACCTCAATGAGCAGTACTTC. Its protein is CAISPFNLNEQYF. This chain joins TRBV10-3 and TRBJ2-5; D remains unclear. This CDR3 comprises 13 residues. Looked up from germline, CDR1 is ENHRY and CDR2 is SYGVKD. The germline V and J ends were trimmed by 5 bases and 11 bases, with 18 bases remaining between them.